One T cell receptor (beta chain) is described in this entry. The antigen remains unidentified. Profiling relied on immunoSEQ multiplex PCR, and the TCRdb table lists in-frame clones only, not all of them. The sample consists of roughly 100,000 clones, roughly 93% of them appearing once. This entry belongs to a study of graft-versus-host responses after intestinal transplantation. The CDR3 loop spans 12 amino acids. The ends were cut back, 3 bases at V and 5 bases at J, with 6 bases in the middle. Germline CDR1 is SGDLS and CDR2 is YYNGEE. Specimen: unstimulated CD8+ T cells sorted from spleen or lymph node cells, collected before intestinal transplant. The gene calls are TRBV9 and TRBJ2-1; D is ambiguous. The sequence derives from a human donor who received an intestinal transplant. The CDR3 nucleotides are TGTGCCAGCAGCGCCCCCCACAATGAGCAGTTCTTC. Encoded protein: CASSAPHNEQFF.